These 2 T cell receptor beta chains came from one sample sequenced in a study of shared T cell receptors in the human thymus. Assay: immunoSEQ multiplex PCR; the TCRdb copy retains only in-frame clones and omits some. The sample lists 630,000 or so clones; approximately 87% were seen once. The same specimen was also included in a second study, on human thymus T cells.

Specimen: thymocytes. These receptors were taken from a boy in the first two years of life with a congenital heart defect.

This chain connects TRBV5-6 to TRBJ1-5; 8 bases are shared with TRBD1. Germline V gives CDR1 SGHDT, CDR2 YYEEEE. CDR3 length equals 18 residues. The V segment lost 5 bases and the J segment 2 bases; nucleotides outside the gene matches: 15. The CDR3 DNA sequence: TGTGCCAGCAGTCGTGGGCGCAGGGGGCGCGTGGGCAATCAGCCCCAGCATTTT. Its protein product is CASSRGRRGRVGNQPQHF.

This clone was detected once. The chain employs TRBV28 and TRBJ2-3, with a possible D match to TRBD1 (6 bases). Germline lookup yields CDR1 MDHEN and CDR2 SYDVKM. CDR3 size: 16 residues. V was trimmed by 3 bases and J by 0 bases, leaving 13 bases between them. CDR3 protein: CASSLGWGPSTDTQYF. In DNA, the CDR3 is TGTGCCAGCAGTTTGGGGTGGGGGCCTAGCACAGATACGCAGTATTTT.